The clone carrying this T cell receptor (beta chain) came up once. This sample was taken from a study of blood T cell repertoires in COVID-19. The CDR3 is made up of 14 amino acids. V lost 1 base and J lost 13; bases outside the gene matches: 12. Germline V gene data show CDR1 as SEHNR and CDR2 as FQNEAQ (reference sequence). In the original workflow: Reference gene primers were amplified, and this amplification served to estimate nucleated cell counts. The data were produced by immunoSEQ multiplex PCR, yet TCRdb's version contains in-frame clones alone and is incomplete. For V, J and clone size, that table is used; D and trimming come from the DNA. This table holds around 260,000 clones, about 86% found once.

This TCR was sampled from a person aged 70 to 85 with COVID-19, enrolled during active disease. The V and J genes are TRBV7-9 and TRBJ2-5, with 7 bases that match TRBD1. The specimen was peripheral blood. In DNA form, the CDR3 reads TGTGCCAGCAGCTTAGGAAAGGAGACAGGGTCGCCGTACTTC. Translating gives CASSLGKETGSPYF.